Following are 32 T cell receptor beta chains from one sample sequenced in a study of blood T cell repertoires in COVID-19. Produced via immunoSEQ multiplex PCR; TCRdb's table is partial and in-frame only. The profile shows around 150,000 clones, 85% of them singletons. Sequenced material: peripheral blood. All receptors derive from a human donor with acute or convalescent COVID-19. The donor label of this sample is uncertain.

The genes are TRBV7-6 and TRBJ1-2, with D tentatively TRBD1 (6 bases). Germline values: CDR1 SGHVS, CDR2 FNYEAQ. V gave up 5 bases and J gave up 6 bases, with 13 bases separating them. CDR3 length: 13 amino acids. Written as DNA, the CDR3 is TGTGCCAGCAGCCCAACAGGGTTTGATGGCTACACCTTC. Amino acids: CASSPTGFDGYTF.

The rearrangement joins TRBV6-5 to TRBJ1-1, with unresolved D. Germline CDR1 reads MNHEY; CDR2 reads SVGAGI. The CDR3 is 12 amino acids. Trimming took 8 bases from V and 1 from J, leaving 8 bases between them. The CDR3 spells CASRRRNTEAFF. CDR3 in DNA: TGTGCCAGCCGAAGGAGGAACACTGAAGCTTTCTTT.

This clone was picked up one time. J is TRBJ1-2 and V is TRBV12-1; TRBD1 is the table's D call, not checked against the DNA. TRBV12-1 represents a pseudogene. The CDR3 extends over 16 amino acids. In nucleotides, the CDR3 is TGTGCCAGCAGCTTTGAGGGACAGGCCTTCCCTTATGGCTACACCTTC. Its translation is CASSFEGQAFPYGYTF.

Here the CDR3 DNA reads TGTGCCAGCAGCGTAGCAGGTAGCGGGGGGGTCCAAGAGACCCAGTACTTC. Amino acid sequence: CASSVAGSGGVQETQYF. The chain joins TRBV9 to TRBJ2-5; TRBD2 aligns across 11 bases. This CDR3 is 17 amino acids long. Germline trimming cut 0 bases from V and 1 base from J; bases unmatched to any gene: 5. CDR1 is SGDLS and CDR2 is YYNGEE in the germline V gene.

The chain links TRBV7-2 to TRBJ1-1; D perhaps matches TRBD1 (5 bases). Trimming took off 3 bases at V and 11 bases at J, with 19 bases between the two ends. This CDR3 comprises 14 residues. The germline gives CDR1 SGHTA, CDR2 FQGNSA. CDR3 sequence reads: CASSLGILSEGAFF. The CDR3 DNA follows: TGTGCCAGCAGCTTGGGCATCCTTTCGGAGGGGGCTTTCTTT.

The J gene is TRBJ2-1, the V gene TRBV5-6, with D tentatively TRBD1 (6 bases). CDR3 length equals 13 residues. The ends were cut back, 6 bases at V and 1 base at J, with 8 bases in the middle. Germline values: CDR1 SGHDT, CDR2 YYEEEE. The CDR3 sequence is CASNTGSYNEQFF. The CDR3 DNA follows: TGTGCCAGCAACACAGGGTCCTACAATGAGCAGTTCTTC.

This clone was observed once. The rearrangement uses TRBV11-3 and TRBJ1-2, with D uncertain. Trimming left V 2 bases short and J 8 bases short, with 12 bases between. CDR3 length equals 13 residues. Germline V gene sequence: CDR1 SGHNT, CDR2 YENEEA. The CDR3 region is CASSLSTTGGYTF. The CDR3 region has the DNA TGTGCCAGCAGCTTATCGACCACGGGAGGCTACACCTTC.

V and J are TRBV7-9 and TRBJ1-2; D might be TRBD1 (6 bases). The germline gives CDR1 SEHNR, CDR2 FQNEAQ (reference sequence). V was clipped by 3 bases and J by 1 base, with 18 bases between them. The CDR3 runs to 17 residues. The DNA for the CDR3 is TGTGCCAGCAGCTTTAGGACAGCCCCCTCTAATAACTATGGCTACACCTTC. Residues: CASSFRTAPSNNYGYTF.

This clone has only a few counts. The chain couples TRBV7-9 to TRBJ1-5; 9 bases are a match to TRBD1. The CDR3 loop spans 15 amino acids. The J segment lost 4 bases and the V segment lost 4 bases, leaving 5 bases of the junction unmatched. Germline CDR1 reads SEHNR; CDR2 reads FQNEAQ (reference sequence). The CDR3 coding sequence is TGTGCCAGCAGCTCCGGGACAGGGAAGAATCAGCCCCAGCATTTT. It codes for CASSSGTGKNQPQHF.

V is TRBV18 and J is TRBJ1-5, with D possibly TRBD1 on 6 matching bases. The CDR3 is 14 amino acids. V shed 6 bases and J shed 5 bases, with 14 bases lying between them. Germline V gene data show CDR1 as KGHSH and CDR2 as LQKENI. The CDR3 sequence is CASSLRDTDQPQHF. For the CDR3, the DNA is TGTGCCAGCTCCCTCCGGGACACAGATCAGCCCCAGCATTTT.

V gene TRBV30 combines with J gene TRBJ1-1, with no clear D. The CDR3 consists of 13 residues. V dropped 1 base and J dropped 6 bases, with 12 bases sitting between them. Germline V gene sequence: CDR1 GTSNPN, CDR2 SVGIG (reference sequence). The CDR3 is CAWSAGRRSEAFF. Written as DNA, the CDR3 is TGTGCCTGGAGTGCGGGCAGGAGGTCTGAAGCTTTCTTT. Full variable domain (missing parts from reference TRBV30 and TRBJ1-1): SQTIHQWPATLVQPVGSPLSLECTVEGTSNPNLYWYRQAAGRGLQLLFYSVGIGQISSEVPQNLSASRPQDRQFILSSKKLLLSDSGFYLCAWSAGRRSEAFFGQGTRLTVV.

This chain uses TRBV6-5 with TRBJ2-5, with TRBD2 matching 7 bases. The CDR3 has 14 amino acids. Germline CDR1 MNHEY, CDR2 SVGAGI. The J segment lost 1 base and the V segment lost 6 bases, leaving 5 bases of the junction unmatched. The CDR3 DNA sequence: TGTGCCAGCAGGGAGAGCGGGGCCCAAGAGACCCAGTACTTC. It encodes CASRESGAQETQYF.

This clone has only one observation. This chain connects TRBV7-2 to TRBJ2-1, with 10 bases lining up with TRBD2. Germline assignment: CDR1 SGHTA and CDR2 FQGNSA. This CDR3 region has 15 residues. V was clipped by 3 bases and J by 6 bases; unmatched bases: 5. Here the CDR3 DNA reads TGTGCCAGCAGCTTTAGCGGGGGGTTAGTCAATGAGCAGTTCTTC. This codes for CASSFSGGLVNEQFF.

The gene calls are TRBV2 and TRBJ2-1, with 11 bases that match TRBD2. The trim removed 8 bases at V and 12 bases at J, leaving 6 bases unmatched. CDR1 and CDR2 (germline): SNHLY, FYNNEI. The CDR3 length is 12 residues. The CDR3 nucleotides are TGTGCCAGCGCTAGCGGGAGGCTGGGGCAGTTCTTC. Its protein is CASASGRLGQFF.

The chain combines TRBV3-1 (or the pseudogene TRBV3-2) with TRBJ1-2; TRBD1 agrees at 7 bases. Trimming took 4 bases from V and 8 from J; bases not matched to a gene: 10. CDR3 size: 14 residues. CDR1 and CDR2 (germline): LGHDT, YNNKEL (reference sequence). The CDR3 DNA reads as TGTGCCAGCAGCCCCCAGGGGGGTGCCGGGGGCTACACCTTC. Translating it yields CASSPQGGAGGYTF.

The chain combines TRBV7-8 with TRBJ1-6, with 7 bases that match TRBD1. CDR3 length: 15 amino acids. CDR1 and CDR2 (germline): SGHVS, FQNEAQ. With 5 bases clipped from V and 6 bases from J, the junction kept 7 bases outside the gene matches. DNA for the CDR3: TGTGCCAGCAGCATAGGGGGCGCCGGTAATTCACCCCTCCACTTT. Translation: CASSIGGAGNSPLHF.

The chain carries TRBV30 and TRBJ2-4; tentatively, D is TRBD1 (5 bases). V was cut by 4 bases and J by 1 base, with 11 bases left in between. The V gene's germline CDR1 is GTSNPN and CDR2 SVGIG (reference sequence). The CDR3 runs 14 residues. The CDR3 DNA follows: TGTGCCTGGAACCGACAGACCGCCAAAAACATTCAGTACTTC. This encodes CAWNRQTAKNIQYF.

This clone is a singleton in its sample. V is TRBV28 and J is TRBJ1-5; 10 bases match TRBD1. The CDR3 spans 14 residues. With V trimmed by 5 bases and J by 7 bases, 5 bases remained unmatched. The germline CDR1 and CDR2 sequences are MDHEN and SYDVKM. The CDR3 reads CASSPGQGGQPQHF. The CDR3 DNA reads as TGTGCCAGCAGTCCCGGACAGGGGGGACAGCCCCAGCATTTT.

This clone appeared a single time. The chain carries TRBV29-1 and TRBJ1-1, with 7 nucleotides matching TRBD1. Losses at the gene ends were 4 bases for V and 2 bases for J; bases not matched to a gene: 7. This CDR3 contains 14 residues. Germline CDR1 and CDR2: SQVTM and ANQGSEA. CDR3 sequence reads: CSVALQGVNTEAFF. CDR3 nucleotide sequence: TGCAGCGTTGCACTCCAGGGGGTAAACACTGAAGCTTTCTTT.

The CDR3, as DNA: TGTGCCAGCAGTACAGGACGGTCGAGCAATCAGCCCCAGCATTTT. Translated, it gives CASSTGRSSNQPQHF. J is TRBJ1-5 and V is TRBV6-5; weak D call: TRBD1 (5 bases). Germline loops: CDR1 MNHEY, CDR2 SVGAGI. The V gene lost 5 bases and the J gene lost 1 base, with 12 bases spanning the gap. The CDR3 is 15 amino acids.

This sequence joins TRBV19 and TRBJ2-7, with TRBD1 matching 12 bases. The V gene end was trimmed by 7 bases and the J gene end by 3 bases; junction bases not matched to a gene: 4. This CDR3 is built from 14 residues. CDR1 and CDR2 (germline): LNHDA, SQIVND (reference sequence). CDR3 DNA: TGTGCCAGTATGGGACAGGGGGCCAACTACGAGCAGTACTTC. It yields the protein CASMGQGANYEQYF.

The CDR3 here is CASSSQGTGDSPLHF. The CDR3 DNA is TGTGCCAGCAGTTCCCAGGGAACAGGTGACTCACCCCTCCACTTT. The J gene is TRBJ1-6, the V gene TRBV28, with D tentatively TRBD1 (5 bases). The V and J ends lost 4 bases and 10 bases respectively, with 17 bases between them. The CDR3 consists of 15 residues. Germline CDR1 is MDHEN and CDR2 is SYDVKM.

J is TRBJ2-5 and V is TRBV6-2 or TRBV6-3, with 12 bases fitting TRBD2. The CDR3 runs 15 residues. The J segment lost 6 bases and the V segment lost 7 bases, leaving 9 bases of the junction unmatched. Per germline, CDR1 MNHEY and CDR2 SVGEGT. The CDR3 loop is CASNPSGGAGKTQYF. Here the CDR3 DNA reads TGTGCCAGCAACCCTAGCGGGGGGGCCGGAAAGACCCAGTACTTC.

The chain has TRBV6-2 or TRBV6-3 and TRBJ1-6; D unresolved. The CDR3 runs to 15 residues. V shed 2 bases and J shed 5 bases, with 10 bases lying between them. Per germline, CDR1 MNHEY and CDR2 SVGEGT. CDR3: CASSYLRQDNSPLHF. In nucleotides, the CDR3 is TGTGCCAGCAGTTACCTTCGTCAGGATAATTCACCCCTCCACTTT.

The rearrangement uses TRBV11-1 and TRBJ2-5; 9 bases match TRBD2. Trimming at V came to 2 bases and at J to 5 bases, leaving 6 bases not matched to a gene. The CDR3 is 15 amino acids. CDR1 and CDR2 (germline): SGHAT, FQDESV (reference sequence). CDR3 in DNA: TGTGCCAGCAGCTTATGGGCGGGGGGGCCGGAGACCCAGTACTTC. Its translation is CASSLWAGGPETQYF.

The chain's CDR3 is CASSRQGPYNSPLHF. For the CDR3, the DNA is TGTGCCAGCAGTCGCCAGGGGCCGTATAATTCACCCCTCCACTTT. The V call is TRBV6-6, the J call TRBJ1-6; maybe TRBD1 (6 bases). V was pared by 5 bases and J by 4 bases, with 12 bases between. This CDR3 contains 15 residues. CDR1 MNHNY and CDR2 SVGAGI come from the germline V gene (reference sequence).

This clone has a handful of counts. This chain connects TRBV4-1 to TRBJ2-2, with 14 bases lining up with TRBD2. Trimming cost V 4 bases and J 2 bases; bases outside gene matches: 6. This CDR3 has 18 residues. Germline CDR1 and CDR2: MGHRA and YSYEKL. The CDR3, as DNA: TGCGCCAGCAGCCCTCGAGGGACTAGCGGGAGTAACACCGGGGAGCTGTTTTTT. This codes for CASSPRGTSGSNTGELFF.

The V gene is TRBV27, the J gene TRBJ1-4; TRBD1 matches 8 bases. Trimming at V came to 4 bases and at J to 8 bases, leaving 9 bases not matched to a gene. From germline, CDR1 is MNHEY and CDR2 SMNVEV (reference sequence). The CDR3 contains 15 residues. CDR3 coding DNA: TGTGCCAGCAGTTCTATCGGGACAGGACGAGAAAAACTGTTTTTT. Its translation is CASSSIGTGREKLFF.

J is TRBJ2-7 and V is TRBV28; 8 nucleotides match TRBD1. The CDR3 spans 14 residues. The germline V gene encodes CDR1 MDHEN and CDR2 SYDVKM. Unmatched junction bases numbered 14, after V lost 6 bases and J lost 10 bases. Here the CDR3 reads CASSSTVAGTGQYF. CDR3 coding DNA: TGTGCCAGCAGCTCCACCGTAGCCGGGACAGGACAGTACTTC.

The chain combines TRBV6-2 or TRBV6-3 with TRBJ1-2; 7 bases align to TRBD1. The CDR3 covers 14 residues. The V and J ends lost 5 bases and 4 bases, in that order; junction bases with no gene match: 7. Germline V gene lookup returns CDR1 MNHEY and CDR2 SVGEGT. CDR3 nucleotide sequence: TGTGCCAGCAGTACGAACAGGGGACCCTATGGCTACACCTTC. Translation gives CASSTNRGPYGYTF.

This clone was counted once. The chain links TRBV7-2 to TRBJ2-6; TRBD2 agrees at 7 bases. Germline values: CDR1 SGHTA, CDR2 FQGNSA. V was clipped by 5 bases and J by 2 bases; unmatched bases: 3. This CDR3 spans 15 amino acids. CDR3 in DNA: TGTGCCAGCAGCCGCGGGGGAACTGGGGCCAACGTCCTGACTTTC. Residues: CASSRGGTGANVLTF.

The CDR3 sequence: CATSGTAGGYTF. DNA for the CDR3: TGTGCCACTTCAGGGACTGCCGGGGGCTACACCTTC. The chain joins TRBV24-1 to TRBJ1-2; a possible D gene is TRBD1 (5 bases). V was trimmed by 10 bases and J by 8 bases, leaving 16 bases between them. The CDR3 covers 12 residues. CDR1 is KGHDR, CDR2 SFDVKD, per germline.